A selection of T cell receptor beta chains follows, all from one sample in a study of cytomegalovirus exposure and HLA in healthy donors. The data were produced by immunoSEQ multiplex PCR, yet TCRdb's version contains in-frame clones alone and is incomplete. The sample includes 90,000 to 95,000 clones, about 77% of them seen just once. Sequenced: PBMCs. The receptors were sampled from a male donor in good health and CMV-seropositive. Each CDR3 is given with its conserved first and last residue. Fields, in order: V gene, D gene, J gene, clone size, CDR3 DNA, CDR3 protein. The D gene is left open where the match is weak. Rows may omit the clone size; those that give it use once, few, many or a size class.

V gene: TRBV5-1; D gene: NA; J gene: TRBJ2-7; clone size: NA; CDR3 DNA: TGCGCCAGCAGCTCTAGGGGAAACTCCTACGAGCAGTACTTC; CDR3 protein: CASSSRGNSYEQYF
V gene: TRBV11-3; D gene: TRBD2; J gene: TRBJ2-2; clone size: NA; CDR3 DNA: TGTGCCAGCAAGACTAGCGGCGCCACCGGGGAGCTGTTTTTT; CDR3 protein: CASKTSGATGELFF
V gene: TRBV5-6; D gene: NA; J gene: TRBJ2-1; clone size: NA; CDR3 DNA: TGTGCCAGCAGCTTGAGGGGAGGGGGTGGGCCCAGCAATGAGCAGTTCTTC; CDR3 protein: CASSLRGGGGPSNEQFF
V gene: TRBV7-2; D gene: TRBD1; J gene: TRBJ1-5; clone size: NA; CDR3 DNA: TGTGCCAGCAGCTCGTCAGGGGGTACTAGCAATCAGCCCCAGCATTTT; CDR3 protein: CASSSSGGTSNQPQHF
V gene: TRBV28; D gene: NA; J gene: TRBJ1-4; clone size: NA; CDR3 DNA: TGTGCCAGCAGGGTCCCGGGAAGGGTATATGAAAAACTGTTTTTT; CDR3 protein: CASRVPGRVYEKLFF
V gene: TRBV6-4; D gene: NA; J gene: TRBJ1-2; clone size: NA; CDR3 DNA: NA; CDR3 protein: CVPAPGTGLDGYTF
V gene: TRBV5-1; D gene: TRBD1; J gene: TRBJ2-7; clone size: NA; CDR3 DNA: TGCGCCAGCAGCTTGGTTAGACAGGGGGGGAATTCCGAGCAGTACTTC; CDR3 protein: CASSLVRQGGNSEQYF
V gene: TRBV6-5; D gene: TRBD1; J gene: TRBJ2-7; clone size: once; CDR3 DNA: TGTGCCAGCAGTTACGGGACAGGGGGCCACGAGCAGTACTTC; CDR3 protein: CASSYGTGGHEQYF
V gene: TRBV5-1; D gene: TRBD2; J gene: TRBJ2-7; clone size: NA; CDR3 DNA: TGCGCAACCCGCCGGGACGCGGGGGGCACCTACGAGCAGTACTTC; CDR3 protein: CATRRDAGGTYEQYF
V gene: TRBV7-9; D gene: TRBD2; J gene: TRBJ2-7; clone size: NA; CDR3 DNA: TGTGCCAGCAGCTCCGGGGGGACTAGCGAGCAGTACTTC; CDR3 protein: CASSSGGTSEQYF